The source of this T cell receptor (beta chain) is a study of blood T cell repertoires in COVID-19. The authors' processing: Cell counts per sample came from amplifying reference gene primers. Produced via immunoSEQ multiplex PCR; TCRdb's table is partial and in-frame only. Clone size and V and J calls were adopted from that table, with D and trimming inferred from the DNA. The sample has about 170,000 clones; 89% are singletons. Germline assignment: CDR1 MNHNS and CDR2 SASEGT. V shed 1 base and J 3 bases; nucleotides not matched to a gene: 9. The CDR3 totals 18 residues. The chain links TRBV6-1 to TRBJ2-2, with TRBD1 identical over 9 bases. The source of this sequence is a woman aged 18-29 years who had recovered from COVID-19. The source material was PBMCs or T cells enriched from blood (not recorded which). CDR3: CASSEGISGTGYTGELFF. In nucleotides, the CDR3 is TGTGCCAGCAGTGAAGGCATTTCCGGGACAGGGTACACCGGGGAGCTGTTTTTT.